This TCR beta chain was captured by sequencing in a study of T-cell reconstitution after alpha-beta-depleted transplantation in children. Overall study findings and caveats: Alpha-beta T cells about two months after transplant reportedly derived from several hundred expanded graft clones. Newly produced T cells mostly provided counts and TCRbeta diversity after one year, as hyperexpanded clones declined. Recipient T cells and thymic progenitors that survived were the source of the high TCRbeta diversity seen at day 60 in some patients.

CDR1 and CDR2 from the germline V gene are SGHKS and YYEKEE (reference sequence). Between the trimmed V and J ends, which lost 3 bases and 4 bases, there was a span of 14 bases. The CDR3 is 15 amino acids. This clonotype was recorded at least ten times. Its cognate antigen is unknown. Preparation of the TCRbeta library used unique molecular identifiers. TCRdb re-called the PCR reads through MiXCR, storing one row per CDR3 protein. The sample lists hundreds of thousands of distinct CDR3 sequences, around 13% occurring once. The J gene is TRBJ2-1, the V gene TRBV5-5; D unclear. Specimen: PBMCs, collected before TCRalphabeta/CD19-depleted stem cell transplant. This clonotype was obtained from a girl aged 2-10 years with congenital amegakaryocytic thrombocytopenia, due to receive a stem cell transplant. The DNA of the CDR3 is TGTGCCAGCAGCTGGCCCGGAATAAATTACAATGAGCAGTTCTTC. Translation gives CASSWPGINYNEQFF.